This T cell receptor beta chain emerged from a study of T cells after posttransplantation cyclophosphamide listed by TCRdb under 2016. Turning to the overall study: Using TRB sequencing, the study followed how the T cell repertoire rebuilt after myeloablative bone marrow transplantation with posttransplantation cyclophosphamide given as GVHD prophylaxis. Samples from 30 to 35 PTCy-treated patients, along with samples from around 16 of their related bone marrow donors, underwent antigen receptor sequencing. Blood from all 35 or so PTCy patients with 1-year posttransplant specimens was subjected to TRB sequencing. Up to roughly 3 additional blood samples from 2 to 5.2 years after transplant were also TRB-sequenced in 3 patients, as was pretransplant blood from 4 patients. Because TRA and TRB clonality correlated tightly in 8 to 10 samples, the subsequent TCR analyses were limited to TRB only. Public TRB sequences were queried against a database of over 3,000 sequences associated with responses to pathogens, tumor antigens, self-antigens and alloantigens.

Read against the paper, the sample's time point label means: posttransplant day relative to BM transplant. The intended sense of this specimen's treatment or condition label: high-dose cyclophosphamide on days +3 and +4 as single-agent GVHD prophylaxis. PTCy patients received busulfan and fludarabine conditioning, a related or unrelated marrow graft, and cyclophosphamide on days +3 and +4. The PTCy-treated patients were enrolled in a prospective multi-institutional clinical trial. Peripheral blood and bone marrow mononuclear cells were isolated by Ficoll-Hypaque density centrifugation and were cryopreserved. Genomic DNA was the input for TRB sequencing, which was run either with the immunoSEQ assay at survey resolution or with the hsTCRB kit. The paper's data handling went like this. The immunoSEQ software was used for initial read processing, and the LymphoSeq R package was used for repertoire analyses. Clonality was computed as 1 minus normalized Shannon entropy; Gini coefficient was also calculated for each TRB dataset. To infer phenotypes in unsorted samples, TRB sequences from sorted subsets of the recipient or donor were mapped onto unsorted samples from the same recipient. TCRdb carries this immuneACCESS record with in-frame sequences only. Its versions omit some clonotypes, under half of them owing to an unresolved V gene in the studies checked, with the rest unexplained. Clone size and V and J calls were adopted from that table, with D and trimming inferred from the DNA. There are around 13,000 clones in this sample, and none of them is a singleton. The top ten clones comprise about 24% of the sample.

Only a few counts were recorded for this clone. Its antigen is still unknown. No much larger clone exists at a distance of one base, and base qualities are not known. The junction carries 10 bases between V and J, which are trimmed by 3 bases and 12 bases respectively. For CDR1 and CDR2, the germline V gene lists SGDLS and YYNGEE. The CDR3 runs 11 amino acids, cysteine and phenylalanine included. The sequence is cut down to CDR3 DNA, 33 bases in frame from base 1. Summary of the overall study and its limitations: Donor-recipient similarity was low at 1-2 months but increased during the first year, and donor CD8+ memory clones often dominated later blood repertoires. The TRB repertoires of T cells infiltrating skin or the GI tract showed only limited overlap with the TRB repertoires found in blood. Across 45 or so patients, TRB clonality was highly associated with recipient CMV seropositivity and CMV reactivation, and PTCy diversity was similar to diversity in CNI/methotrexate controls.

The clonotype comes from a female patient between 40 and 55 years old who received an allogeneic stem cell transplant from an unrelated donor, was CMV-positive, and had acute GVHD only. It is possible that, after a transplant, some T cells come from the graft donor. This chain joins TRBV9 to TRBJ2-1; tentative D gene TRBD2, with 6 bases matching. Sample: PBMCs, taken after allogeneic stem cell transplant with posttransplant cyclophosphamide. The CDR3 reads as follows: CASSGRRGQFF. The DNA sequence follows: TGTGCCAGCAGCGGGAGGAGGGGGCAGTTCTTC.